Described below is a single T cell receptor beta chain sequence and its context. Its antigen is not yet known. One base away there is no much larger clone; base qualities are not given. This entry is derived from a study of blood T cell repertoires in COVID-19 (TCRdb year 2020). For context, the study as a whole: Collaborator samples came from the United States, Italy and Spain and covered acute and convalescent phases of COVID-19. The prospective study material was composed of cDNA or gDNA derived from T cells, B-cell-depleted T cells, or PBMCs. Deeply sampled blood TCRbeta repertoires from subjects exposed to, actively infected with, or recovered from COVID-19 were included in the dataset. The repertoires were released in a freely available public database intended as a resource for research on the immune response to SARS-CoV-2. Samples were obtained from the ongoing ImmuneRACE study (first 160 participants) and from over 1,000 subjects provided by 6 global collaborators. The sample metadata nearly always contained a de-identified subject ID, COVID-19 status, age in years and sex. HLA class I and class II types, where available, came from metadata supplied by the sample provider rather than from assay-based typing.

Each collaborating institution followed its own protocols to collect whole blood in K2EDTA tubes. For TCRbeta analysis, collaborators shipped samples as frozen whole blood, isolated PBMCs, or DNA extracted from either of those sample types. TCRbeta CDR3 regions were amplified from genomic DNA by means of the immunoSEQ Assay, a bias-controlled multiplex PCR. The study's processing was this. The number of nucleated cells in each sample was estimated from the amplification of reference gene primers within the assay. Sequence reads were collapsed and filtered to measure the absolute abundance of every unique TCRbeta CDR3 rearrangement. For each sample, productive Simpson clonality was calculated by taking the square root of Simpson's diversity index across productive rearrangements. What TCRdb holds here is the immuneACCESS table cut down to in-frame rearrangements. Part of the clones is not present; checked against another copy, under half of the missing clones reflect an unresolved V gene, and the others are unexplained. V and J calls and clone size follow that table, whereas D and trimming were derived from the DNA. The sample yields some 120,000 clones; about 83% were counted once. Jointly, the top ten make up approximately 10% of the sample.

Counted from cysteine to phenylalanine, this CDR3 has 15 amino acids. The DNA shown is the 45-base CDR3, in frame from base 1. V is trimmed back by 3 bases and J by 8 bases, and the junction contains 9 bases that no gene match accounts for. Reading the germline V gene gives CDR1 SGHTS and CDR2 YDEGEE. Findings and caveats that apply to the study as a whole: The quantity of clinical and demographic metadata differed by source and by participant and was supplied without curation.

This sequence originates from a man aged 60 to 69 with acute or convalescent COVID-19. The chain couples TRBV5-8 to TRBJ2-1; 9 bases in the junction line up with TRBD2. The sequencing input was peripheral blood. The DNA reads TGTGCCAGCAGCTCCGGACTAGCGACTGGGTATGAGCAGTTCTTC. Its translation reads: CASSSGLATGYEQFF.